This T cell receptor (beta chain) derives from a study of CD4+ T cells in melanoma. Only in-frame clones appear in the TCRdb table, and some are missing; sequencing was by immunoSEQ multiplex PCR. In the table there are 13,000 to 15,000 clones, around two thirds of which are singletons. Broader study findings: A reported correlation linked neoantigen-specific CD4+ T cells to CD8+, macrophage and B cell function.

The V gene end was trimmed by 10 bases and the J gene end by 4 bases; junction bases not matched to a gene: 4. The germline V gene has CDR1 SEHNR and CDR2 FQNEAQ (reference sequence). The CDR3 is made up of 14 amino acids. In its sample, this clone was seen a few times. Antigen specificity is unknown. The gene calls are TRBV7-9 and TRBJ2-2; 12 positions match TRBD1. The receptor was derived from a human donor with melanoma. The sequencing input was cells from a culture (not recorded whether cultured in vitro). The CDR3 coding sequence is TGTGCCAACACGGGACAGGGGGCCACCGGGGAGCTGTTTTTT. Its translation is CANTGQGATGELFF.